The rows below give T cell receptor beta chains drawn from one sample of a study of T cells in Graves' hyperthyroidism and ophthalmopathy. TCRdb used MiXCR to reprocess the multiplex PCR reads, holding one entry per CDR3 protein. In the table there are a few hundred thousand distinct CDR3 sequences, about a sixth of which are singletons. Sequenced sample: blood. The origin of the receptors is a woman aged 25 to 39 with Graves' hyperthyroidism. Each CDR3 is given with its conserved first and last residue. D genes are given only for firm matches. Clone size appears in some rows only: once, few, many, or a class for an expanded clone.

TRBV18	-	-	TRBJ2-3	TGTGCCAGCTCACCGGGGACTTCGGAGGATACGCAGTATTTT	CASSPGTSEDTQYF
TRBV27	many	-	TRBJ1-6	TGTGCCAGCAGTTTGGGACCCCACTTCGCCCTCCACTTT	CASSLGPHFALHF
TRBV5-1	few	-	TRBJ1-2	TGCGCCAGCAGCCCAAACTCTGGGGCGGTGGGATATGGCTACACCTTC	CASSPNSGAVGYGYTF
TRBV9	-	-	TRBJ2-1	TGTGCCAGCAGCGACGGGACTGCTCACTACAATGAGCAGTTCTTC	CASSDGTAHYNEQFF
TRBV7-3	few	-	TRBJ1-6	TGTGCCAGCAGCTTGCAGGGGACTGGCTCACCCCTCCACTTT	CASSLQGTGSPLHF
TRBV6-1	many	TRBD2	TRBJ2-7	TGTGCCAGCAGTCACGGGACTAGCGGATACGAGCAGTACTTC	CASSHGTSGYEQYF
TRBV3-1	many	-	TRBJ2-2	TGTGCCAGCAGCCAAGACGACCCCCCCGGGGAGCTGTTTTTT	CASSQDDPPGELFF
TRBV28	-	-	TRBJ1-4	TGTGCCACCGGACAGCCTTTAGGGTATGAAAAACTGTTTTTT	CATGQPLGYEKLFF
TRBV11-2	many	TRBD2	TRBJ2-1	TGTGCCAGCAGCCCCAGGCGGGAGTATTACAATGAGCAGTTCTTC	CASSPRREYYNEQFF
TRBV6-1	many	TRBD1	TRBJ2-7	TGTGCCAGCAGAGACGGGACAGGGGGGATTTACGAGCAGTACTTC	CASRDGTGGIYEQYF
TRBV12-3/TRBV12-4	many	TRBD1	TRBJ1-4	TGTGCCAGCAGTTTACCAGGGGGAATTGAAAAACTGTTTTTT	CASSLPGGIEKLFF
TRBV20-1	many	-	TRBJ1-1	TGCAGTGCACCCGGGGGAGGGTCTAATGAAGCTTTCTTT	CSAPGGGSNEAFF
TRBV3-1	many	TRBD2	TRBJ2-2	TGTGCCAGCAGCCAAGTCCCCCGACTAGCGGGAGTTCTGGCCGGGGAGCTGTTTTTT	CASSQVPRLAGVLAGELFF
TRBV28	-	-	TRBJ1-2	TGTGCCGGCAGTCTCCAAATCGGATCCTCTAACTATGGCTACACCTTC	CAGSLQIGSSNYGYTF
TRBV7-2	-	TRBD2	TRBJ2-7	TGTGCCAGCAGCCTAAATAATCTCGGGAGGCCCCTACCCTACGAGCAGTACTTC	CASSLNNLGRPLPYEQYF
TRBV7-2	-	-	TRBJ1-1	TGTGCCAGCAGCTCCCTGGGAAGCGGCACTGAAGCTTTCTTT	CASSSLGSGTEAFF
TRBV29-1	many	TRBD1	TRBJ1-1	TGCAGCGTTTATACAGGGGGAGTGGCTGAAGCTTTCTTT	CSVYTGGVAEAFF
TRBV12-3/TRBV12-4	-	TRBD1	TRBJ2-3	TGTGCCAGCGGGCCGGACAGGAGCACAGATACGCAGTATTTT	CASGPDRSTDTQYF
TRBV5-8	once	-	TRBJ1-1	TGTGCCAGCAGCTTGGGGGGACTCGGGGCTGAAGCTTTCTTT	CASSLGGLGAEAFF
TRBV7-3	many	-	TRBJ2-2	TGTGCCAGCAGCTCGGGTGACACCGGGGAGCTGTTTTTT	CASSSGDTGELFF
TRBV3-1	-	-	TRBJ1-3	TGTGCCAGCAGCCGGGTAACAAAAGTCTCTGGAAGCACCATATATTTT	CASSRVTKVSGSTIYF
TRBV20-1	-	TRBD1	TRBJ1-2	TGCAGTGCGGGGACAGCAGAGGGGTATGGCTACACCTTC	CSAGTAEGYGYTF
TRBV4-1	few	TRBD2	TRBJ2-1	TGCGCCAGCAGCTCGCGACTAGCCAGAGAAGGGGAGCAGTTCTTC	CASSSRLAREGEQFF
TRBV12-3/TRBV12-4	-	TRBD2	TRBJ2-2	TGTGCCAGCAGTTTAGCCCCAGGGGCTAGCGGGATTGTCGGGGAGCTGTTTTTT	CASSLAPGASGIVGELFF
TRBV28	many	-	TRBJ1-5	TGTGCCACCTCCCGGGCAAACCAGCGTCCCAGCAATCAGCCCCAGCATTTT	CATSRANQRPSNQPQHF
TRBV12-3/TRBV12-4	many	-	TRBJ2-3	TGTGCCAGCAGCTTAGCGTCGAGTACAGATACGCAGTATTTT	CASSLASSTDTQYF
TRBV11-2	many	-	TRBJ1-2	TGTGCCAGCAGCTCCGCGGGACAAGCTTATGGCTACACCTTC	CASSSAGQAYGYTF
TRBV6-2/TRBV6-3	many	-	TRBJ2-5	TGTGCCAGCAGTTACGTGTACCAAGAGACCCAGTACTTC	CASSYVYQETQYF
TRBV24-1	many	-	TRBJ2-1	TGTGCCACCAGTGATTTTACTAGCACACACAATGAGCAGTTCTTC	CATSDFTSTHNEQFF
TRBV20-1	-	-	TRBJ2-7	TGCAGTGTTGGATCTTACGAGCAGTACTTC	CSVGSYEQYF
TRBV5-6	many	-	TRBJ2-2	TGTGCCAGCAGCTTAACAGGAGTCGACACCGGGGAGCTGTTTTTT	CASSLTGVDTGELFF
TRBV12-3/TRBV12-4	many	-	TRBJ1-1	TGTGCCAGCAGTTTAGAGGGAATTGCAGCTTTCTTT	CASSLEGIAAFF
TRBV6-1	-	TRBD2	TRBJ2-1	TGTGCCAGCAGTGAAAGGGGACTAGCGTCCTACAATGAGCAGTTCTTC	CASSERGLASYNEQFF
TRBV12-5	many	-	TRBJ2-3	TGTGCTAGTGGTCGGAAGGGCACAGATACGCAGTATTTT	CASGRKGTDTQYF
TRBV7-2	many	-	TRBJ2-7	TGTGCCAGCAGCTTAGAGGCGGGATCAGGCTACGAGCAGTACTTC	CASSLEAGSGYEQYF
TRBV12-3/TRBV12-4	many	-	TRBJ2-2	TGTGCCAGCAGCCCAACCCCTTGGCTCGGGGAGCTGTTTTTT	CASSPTPWLGELFF
TRBV20-1	many	TRBD1	TRBJ2-7	TGCAGTGCTAGATCCGACAGGGGCGTTCGCGAGCAGTACTTC	CSARSDRGVREQYF
TRBV5-1	few	TRBD2	TRBJ2-1	TGCGCCAGCAGCTTGGCCCTAGCGGGAGACCCCTCCTACAATGAGCAGTTCTTC	CASSLALAGDPSYNEQFF
TRBV24-1	many	-	TRBJ1-5	TGTGCCACCAGTGAGGGGGCCCGGACTCAGCCCCAGCATTTT	CATSEGARTQPQHF
TRBV28	many	TRBD2	TRBJ2-1	TGTGCCAGCAGTTCGACGGGACTAATCTACAATGAGCAGTTCTTC	CASSSTGLIYNEQFF